This is a list of T cell receptor beta chains from one sample in a study of T-cell reconstitution after alpha-beta-depleted transplantation in children. In TCRdb, the PCR reads were re-called with MiXCR into one record per CDR3 protein. The sample lists about 640,000 distinct CDR3 sequences, roughly 17% occurring once. The sequenced sample was PBMCs from the stem cell graft donor, obtained from the stem cell graft. The receptor source for this set is a human donor who donated a stem cell graft to a child with acute myeloid leukemia. CDR3s include the opening cysteine and the closing phenylalanine or tryptophan. A D gene is named only where the DNA matches it firmly. Expanded clones get a size class; other rows say once, few or many, or leave the size out.

clone size | J gene | D gene | V gene | CDR3 DNA | CDR3 protein
many | TRBJ1-1 | NA | TRBV7-2 | TGTGCCAGCATACAGGTCGTAGGGTTTACTGAAGCTTTCTTT | CASIQVVGFTEAFF
few | TRBJ2-1 | NA | TRBV11-2 | TGTGCCAGCAGCCCAATCCAGATAAGGAGGCCCAATGAGCAGTTCTTC | CASSPIQIRRPNEQFF
NA | TRBJ2-7 | NA | TRBV20-1 | TGCAGTGCTAGAGATCTCACAGCCTCAGTCTACGAGCAGTACTTC | CSARDLTASVYEQYF
many | TRBJ2-7 | NA | TRBV12-3/TRBV12-4 | TGTGCCAGCAGTTTCGGACACACCTACGAGCAGTACTTC | CASSFGHTYEQYF
few | TRBJ2-3 | TRBD2 | TRBV20-1 | TGCAGTGCGACACCGGGACTAGCGGGGCCAACCGGCACAGATACGCAGTATTTT | CSATPGLAGPTGTDTQYF
many | TRBJ1-2 | TRBD1 | TRBV20-1 | TGCAGTGCTTACGGACAGGTCTATGGCTACACCTTC | CSAYGQVYGYTF
NA | TRBJ2-5 | NA | TRBV5-1 | TGCGCCAGCAGAGTGGGGCTAGCGTTGGTAGAGACCCAGTACTTC | CASRVGLALVETQYF
few | TRBJ1-3 | TRBD1 | TRBV20-1 | TGCAGTGCTATTTACAGGGGCCCTGGAAACACCATATATTTT | CSAIYRGPGNTIYF
NA | TRBJ1-2 | TRBD1 | TRBV7-9 | TGTGCCAGCAGCCCCGGGACAGGGTTTGGCTACACCTTC | CASSPGTGFGYTF
NA | TRBJ2-1 | TRBD1 | TRBV20-1 | TGCAGTGCTAGAGGGGGGGGACAGGGTACCTACAATGAGCAGTTCTTC | CSARGGGQGTYNEQFF
NA | TRBJ1-5 | NA | TRBV12-3/TRBV12-4 | TGTGCCAGCAGTTTCAGGGCCCAGCCCCAGCATTTT | CASSFRAQPQHF
NA | TRBJ2-3 | TRBD2 | TRBV7-9 | TGTGCCAGCAGACCCACGGGGGGGAGCACAGATACGCAGTATTTT | CASRPTGGSTDTQYF